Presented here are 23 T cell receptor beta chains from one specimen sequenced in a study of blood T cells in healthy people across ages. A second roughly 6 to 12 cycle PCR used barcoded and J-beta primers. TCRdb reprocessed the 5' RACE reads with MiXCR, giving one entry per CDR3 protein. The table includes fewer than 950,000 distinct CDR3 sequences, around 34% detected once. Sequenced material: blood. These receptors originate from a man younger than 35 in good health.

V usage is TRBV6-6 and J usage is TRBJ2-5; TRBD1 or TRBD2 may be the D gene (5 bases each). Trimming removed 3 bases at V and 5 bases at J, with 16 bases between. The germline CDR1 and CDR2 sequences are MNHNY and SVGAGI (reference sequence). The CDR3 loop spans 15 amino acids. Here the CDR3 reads CASSYLKTEGETQYF. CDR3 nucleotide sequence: TGTGCCAGCAGTTATCTCAAGACAGAGGGGGAGACCCAGTACTTC.

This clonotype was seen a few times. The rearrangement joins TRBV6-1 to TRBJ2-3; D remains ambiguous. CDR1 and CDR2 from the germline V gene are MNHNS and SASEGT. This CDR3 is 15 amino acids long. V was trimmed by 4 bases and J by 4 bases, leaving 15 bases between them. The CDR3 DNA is TGTGCCAGCAGTGGGCCTGGAGCCTTATCAGATACGCAGTATTTT. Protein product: CASSGPGALSDTQYF.

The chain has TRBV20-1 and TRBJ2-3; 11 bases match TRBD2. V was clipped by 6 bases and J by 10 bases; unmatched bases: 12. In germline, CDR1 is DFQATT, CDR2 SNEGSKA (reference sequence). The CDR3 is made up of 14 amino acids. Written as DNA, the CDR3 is TGCAGTGCGGCGACTAGCGGGGAGATAGGTGCGCAGTATTTT. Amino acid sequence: CSAATSGEIGAQYF.

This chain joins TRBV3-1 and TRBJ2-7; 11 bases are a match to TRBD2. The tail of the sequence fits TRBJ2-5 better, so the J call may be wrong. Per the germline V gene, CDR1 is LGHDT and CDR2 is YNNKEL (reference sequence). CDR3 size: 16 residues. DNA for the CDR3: TGTGCCAGCAGCCAAGTAATAGCGGGAGGGAGGGAGACCCAGTACTTC. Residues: CASSQVIAGGRETQYF.

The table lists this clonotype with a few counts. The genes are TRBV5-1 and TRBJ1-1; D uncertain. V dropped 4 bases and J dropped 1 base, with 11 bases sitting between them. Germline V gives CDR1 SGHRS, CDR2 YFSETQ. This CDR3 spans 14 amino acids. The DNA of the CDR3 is TGCGCCAGCAGCAACGGACCGACGAACACTGAAGCTTTCTTT. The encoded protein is CASSNGPTNTEAFF.

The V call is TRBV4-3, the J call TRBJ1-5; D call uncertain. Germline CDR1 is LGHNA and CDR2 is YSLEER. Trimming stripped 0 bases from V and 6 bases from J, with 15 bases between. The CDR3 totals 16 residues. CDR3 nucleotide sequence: TGCGCCAGCAGCCAAGATCGGACCGCCGGAGGTCAGCCCCAGCATTTT. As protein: CASSQDRTAGGQPQHF.

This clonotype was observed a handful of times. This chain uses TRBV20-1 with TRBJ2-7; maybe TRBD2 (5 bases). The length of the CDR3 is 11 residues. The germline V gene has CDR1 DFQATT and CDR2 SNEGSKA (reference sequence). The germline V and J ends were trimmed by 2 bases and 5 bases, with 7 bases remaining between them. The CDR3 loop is CSARTGDEQYF. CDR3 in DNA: TGCAGTGCTAGAACCGGGGACGAGCAGTACTTC.

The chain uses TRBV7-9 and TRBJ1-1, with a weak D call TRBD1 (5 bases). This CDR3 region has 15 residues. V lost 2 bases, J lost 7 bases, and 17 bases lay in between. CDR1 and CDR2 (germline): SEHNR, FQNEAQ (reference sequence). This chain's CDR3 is CASSLSSRRGGEAFF. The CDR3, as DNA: TGTGCCAGCAGCTTATCCTCGAGGCGGGGGGGTGAAGCTTTCTTT.

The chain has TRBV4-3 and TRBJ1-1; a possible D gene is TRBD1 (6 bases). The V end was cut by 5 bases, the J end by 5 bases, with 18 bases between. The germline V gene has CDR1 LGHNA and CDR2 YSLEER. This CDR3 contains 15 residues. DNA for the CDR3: TGCGCCAGCAGCGGGGACCGGGACACCGAAACTGAAGCTTTCTTT. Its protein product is CASSGDRDTETEAFF.

CDR3 nucleotides: TGTGCCATCAGTGAGTCACGACGGGATCAGCCCCAGCATTTT. Its translation is CAISESRRDQPQHF. The rearrangement uses TRBV10-3 and TRBJ1-5, with D hard to call. The CDR3 contains 14 residues. Per germline, CDR1 ENHRY and CDR2 SYGVKD. V was cut by 0 bases and J by 5 bases, with 8 bases left in between.

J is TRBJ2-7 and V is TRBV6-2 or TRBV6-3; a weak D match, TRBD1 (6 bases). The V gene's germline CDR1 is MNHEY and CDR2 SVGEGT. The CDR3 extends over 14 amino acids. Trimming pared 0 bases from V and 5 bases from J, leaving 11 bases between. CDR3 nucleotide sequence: TGTGCCAGCAGTTACTCGATCAGGGGCCACGAGCAGTACTTC. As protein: CASSYSIRGHEQYF.

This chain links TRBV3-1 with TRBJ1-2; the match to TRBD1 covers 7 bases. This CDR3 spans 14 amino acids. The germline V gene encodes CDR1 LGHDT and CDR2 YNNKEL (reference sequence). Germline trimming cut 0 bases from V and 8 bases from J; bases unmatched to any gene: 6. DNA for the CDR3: TGTGCCAGCAGCCAAGAGGCGGAGGGGGCCGGCTACACCTTC. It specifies CASSQEAEGAGYTF.

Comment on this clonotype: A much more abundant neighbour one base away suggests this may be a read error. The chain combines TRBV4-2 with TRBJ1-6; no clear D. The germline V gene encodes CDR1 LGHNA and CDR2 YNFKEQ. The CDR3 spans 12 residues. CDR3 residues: CTSSHIDSPLHF. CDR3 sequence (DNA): TGTACCAGCAGCCACATTGATTCACCCCTCCACTTT.

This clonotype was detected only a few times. The CDR3 sequence is CASSQDRVAAAAEKLFF. The CDR3, as DNA: TGCGCCAGCAGCCAAGATCGAGTAGCCGCGGCCGCTGAAAAACTGTTTTTT. V usage is TRBV4-3 and J usage is TRBJ1-4; D call uncertain. Trimming pared 0 bases from V and 7 bases from J, leaving 18 bases between. In germline, CDR1 is LGHNA, CDR2 YSLEER. The CDR3 loop spans 17 amino acids.

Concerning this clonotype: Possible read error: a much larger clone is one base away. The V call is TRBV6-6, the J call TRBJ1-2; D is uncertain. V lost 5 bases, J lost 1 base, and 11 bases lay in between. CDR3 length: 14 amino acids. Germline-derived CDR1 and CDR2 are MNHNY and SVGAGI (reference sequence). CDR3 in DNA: TGTGCCAGCAGTGACCTTCAGGATAACTATGGCTACACCTTC. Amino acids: CASSDLQDNYGYTF.

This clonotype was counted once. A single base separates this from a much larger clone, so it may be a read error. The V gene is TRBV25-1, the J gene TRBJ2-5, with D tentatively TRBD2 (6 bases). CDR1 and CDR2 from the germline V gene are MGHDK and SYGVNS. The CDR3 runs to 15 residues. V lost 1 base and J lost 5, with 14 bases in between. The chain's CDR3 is CASSESGVGDETQYF. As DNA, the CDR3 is TGTGCCAGCAGTGAATCGGGGGTAGGAGACGAGACCCAGTACTTC.

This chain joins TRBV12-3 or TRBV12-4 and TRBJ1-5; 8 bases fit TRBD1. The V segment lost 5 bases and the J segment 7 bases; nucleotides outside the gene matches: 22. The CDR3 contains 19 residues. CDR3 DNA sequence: TGTGCCAGCAGTAAGAGGGCCCTAAATACCGGACAGGGCAGCCAGCCCCAGCATTTT. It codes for CASSKRALNTGQGSQPQHF.

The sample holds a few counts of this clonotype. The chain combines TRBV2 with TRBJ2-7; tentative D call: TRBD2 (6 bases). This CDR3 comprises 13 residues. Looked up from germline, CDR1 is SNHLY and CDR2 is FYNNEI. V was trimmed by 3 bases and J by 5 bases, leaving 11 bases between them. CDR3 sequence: CASSDGTSDEQYF. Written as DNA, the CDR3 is TGTGCCAGCAGTGACGGGACTTCGGACGAGCAGTACTTC.

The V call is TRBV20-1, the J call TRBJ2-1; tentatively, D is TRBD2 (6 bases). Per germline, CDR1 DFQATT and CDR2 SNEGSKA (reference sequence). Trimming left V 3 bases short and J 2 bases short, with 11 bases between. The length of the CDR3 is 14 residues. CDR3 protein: CSASAGPTYNEQFF. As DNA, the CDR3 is TGCAGTGCTAGTGCGGGGCCGACCTACAATGAGCAGTTCTTC.

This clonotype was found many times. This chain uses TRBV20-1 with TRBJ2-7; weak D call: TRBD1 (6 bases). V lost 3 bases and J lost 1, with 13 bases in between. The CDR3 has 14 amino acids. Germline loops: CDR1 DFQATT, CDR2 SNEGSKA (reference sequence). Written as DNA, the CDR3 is TGCAGTGCTAGGGGACCGACAGGTTCCTACGAGCAGTACTTC. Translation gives CSARGPTGSYEQYF.

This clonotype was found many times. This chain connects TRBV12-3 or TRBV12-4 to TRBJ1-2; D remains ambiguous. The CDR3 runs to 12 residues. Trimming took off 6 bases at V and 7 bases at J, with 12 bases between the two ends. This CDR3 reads CASSLEPGGYTF. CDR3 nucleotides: TGTGCCAGCAGCCTCGAGCCTGGTGGCTACACCTTC.

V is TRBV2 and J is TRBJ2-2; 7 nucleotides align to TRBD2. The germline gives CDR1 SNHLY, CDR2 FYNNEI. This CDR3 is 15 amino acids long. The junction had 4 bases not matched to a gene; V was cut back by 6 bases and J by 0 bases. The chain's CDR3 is CASRAGLTNTGELFF. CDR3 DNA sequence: TGTGCCAGCAGGGCGGGACTAACGAACACCGGGGAGCTGTTTTTT.

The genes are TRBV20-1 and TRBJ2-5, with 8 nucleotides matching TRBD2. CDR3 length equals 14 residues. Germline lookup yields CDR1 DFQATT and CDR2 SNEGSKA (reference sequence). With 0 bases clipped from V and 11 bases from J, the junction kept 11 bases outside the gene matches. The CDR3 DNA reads TGCAGTGCTAGAGATTGGACCCGCGAGCGGGAGCAGTACTTC. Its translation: CSARDWTREREQYF.